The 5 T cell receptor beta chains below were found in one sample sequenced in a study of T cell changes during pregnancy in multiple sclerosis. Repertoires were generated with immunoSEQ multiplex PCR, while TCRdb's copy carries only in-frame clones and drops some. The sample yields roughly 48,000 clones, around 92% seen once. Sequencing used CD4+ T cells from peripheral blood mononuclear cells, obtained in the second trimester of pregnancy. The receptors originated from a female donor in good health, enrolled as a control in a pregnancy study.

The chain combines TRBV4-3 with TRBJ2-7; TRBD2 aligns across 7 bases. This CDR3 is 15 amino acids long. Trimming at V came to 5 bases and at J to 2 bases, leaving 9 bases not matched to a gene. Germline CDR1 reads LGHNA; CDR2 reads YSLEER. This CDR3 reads CASSVGASGTYEQYF. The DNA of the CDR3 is TGCGCCAGCAGCGTCGGCGCTAGCGGAACCTACGAGCAGTACTTC.

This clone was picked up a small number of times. The CDR3 protein is CASSGRAPGQPQHF. The CDR3, as DNA: TGTGCCAGCAGCGGCAGGGCGCCTGGGCAGCCCCAGCATTTT. The chain couples TRBV6-5 to TRBJ1-5; D perhaps matches TRBD1 (5 bases). The V and J ends lost 6 bases and 7 bases respectively, with 16 bases between them. The CDR3 has 14 amino acids. Looked up from germline, CDR1 is MNHEY and CDR2 is SVGAGI.

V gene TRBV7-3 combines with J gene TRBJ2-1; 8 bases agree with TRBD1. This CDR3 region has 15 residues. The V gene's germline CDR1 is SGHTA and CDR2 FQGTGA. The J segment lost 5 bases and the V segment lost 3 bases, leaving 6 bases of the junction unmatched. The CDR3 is CASSFDRDRHNEQFF. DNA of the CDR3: TGTGCCAGCAGCTTTGACCGGGACAGGCACAATGAGCAGTTCTTC.

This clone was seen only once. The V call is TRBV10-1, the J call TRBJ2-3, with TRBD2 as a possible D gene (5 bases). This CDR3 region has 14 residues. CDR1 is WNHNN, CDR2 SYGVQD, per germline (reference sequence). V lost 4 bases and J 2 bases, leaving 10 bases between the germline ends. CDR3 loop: CASSGGGPTDTQYF. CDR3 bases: TGCGCCAGCAGTGGCGGCGGGCCCACAGATACGCAGTATTTT.

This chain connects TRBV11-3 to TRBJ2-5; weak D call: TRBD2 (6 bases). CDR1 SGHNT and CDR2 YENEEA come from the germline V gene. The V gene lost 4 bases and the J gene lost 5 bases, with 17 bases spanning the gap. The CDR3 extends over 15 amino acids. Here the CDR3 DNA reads TGTGCCAGCAGCTCGTACGGGGGATCGGGGGAGACCCAGTACTTC. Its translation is CASSSYGGSGETQYF. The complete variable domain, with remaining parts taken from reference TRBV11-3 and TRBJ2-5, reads EAGVVQSPRYKIIEKKQPVAFWCNPISGHNTLYWYLQNLGQGPELLIRYENEEAVDDSQLPKDRFSAERLKGVDSTLKIQPAELGDSAVYLCASSSYGGSGETQYFGPGTRLLVL.